The 27 T cell receptor beta chains presented below share a single source sample, sequenced in a study of CD8 T cells in ankylosing spondylitis. Study-wide findings and caveats: Characteristic of ankylosing spondylitis blood, it appeared, was a TCR beta motif comprising about 8 highly homologous variants.

The antigens for these receptors are not known. In TCRdb, the 5' RACE reads were re-called with MiXCR into one record per CDR3 protein. The sample shows fewer than 650,000 distinct CDR3 sequences, about 12% of them seen only once. Sequences were obtained from blood, either unsorted or a sorted T cell fraction (not recorded which). These receptors originate from a male donor with ankylosing spondylitis.

This clonotype came up a few times. This sequence joins TRBV3-1 and TRBJ2-1; no reliable D call. CDR1 LGHDT and CDR2 YNNKEL come from the germline V gene (reference sequence). The CDR3 runs to 12 residues. V was pared by 3 bases and J by 5 bases, with 5 bases between. The CDR3, as DNA: TGTGCCAGCAGCCATACCCACAATGAGCAGTTCTTC. Residues: CASSHTHNEQFF.

The chain joins TRBV5-5 to TRBJ2-1; 7 bases fit TRBD2. With 6 bases clipped from V and 4 bases from J, the junction kept 13 bases outside the gene matches. Per the germline V gene, CDR1 is SGHKS and CDR2 is YYEKEE (reference sequence). The CDR3 is made up of 16 amino acids. CDR3 sequence reads: CASIQSGGSWYNEQFF. The CDR3 DNA follows: TGTGCCAGCATCCAATCTGGCGGGAGCTGGTACAATGAGCAGTTCTTC.

This clonotype was seen many times. J is TRBJ2-1 and V is TRBV11-2; 9 nucleotides match TRBD2. The J segment lost 4 bases and the V segment lost 2 bases, leaving 3 bases of the junction unmatched. Germline CDR1 reads SGHAT; CDR2 reads FQNNGV. The CDR3 loop spans 15 amino acids. CDR3 protein: CASSLLSGRYNEQFF. In DNA, the CDR3 is TGTGCCAGCAGCTTACTTAGCGGGAGATACAATGAGCAGTTCTTC.

The chain couples TRBV21-1 to TRBJ2-7. TRBV21-1 is deemed a pseudogene. The CDR3 consists of 13 residues. The CDR3 DNA reads TGTGCCAGCAGCAAGAATAAGGTCTACGAGCAGTACGTC. Translated, it gives CASSKNKVYEQYV.

This clonotype was counted between two and nine times. The genes are TRBV5-1 and TRBJ1-1; D is perhaps TRBD1 (5 bases). Trimming shortened V by 4 bases and J by 3 bases, and 10 bases separated the two germline ends. CDR1 and CDR2 (germline): SGHRS, YFSETQ. The CDR3 has 13 amino acids. CDR3 bases: TGCGCCAGCAGCGGTAAAGGGGACACTGAAGCTTTCTTT. Translating gives CASSGKGDTEAFF.

This clonotype showed up just a few times. J is TRBJ2-7 and V is TRBV27; 9 bases are a match to TRBD1. The junction had 4 bases not matched to a gene; V was cut back by 10 bases and J by 6 bases. Per the germline V gene, CDR1 is MNHEY and CDR2 is SMNVEV (reference sequence). This CDR3 spans 11 amino acids. Here the CDR3 reads CATGTGSEQYV. Here the CDR3 DNA reads TGTGCCACGGGGACAGGGAGCGAGCAGTACGTC.

Ten or more counts support this clonotype. This chain uses TRBV29-1 with TRBJ2-1; D is unclear. Looked up from germline, CDR1 is SQVTM and CDR2 is ANQGSEA. V was shortened by 3 bases and J by 0 bases, with 9 bases between the two germline ends. The CDR3 loop spans 14 amino acids. CDR3 protein: CSVDYPSSYNEQFF. CDR3 nucleotides: TGCAGCGTTGACTACCCGAGCTCCTACAATGAGCAGTTCTTC.

This clonotype has only a few counts. The chain carries TRBV20-1 and TRBJ2-5, with TRBD1 matching 10 bases. The V gene's germline CDR1 is DFQATT and CDR2 SNEGSKA (reference sequence). The CDR3 consists of 15 residues. J was trimmed by 4 bases and V by 5 bases; bases with no gene match: 10. The DNA for the CDR3 is TGCAGTGCTCCCTTTAGGACAGGGGGGATAGAGACCCAGTACTTC. It encodes CSAPFRTGGIETQYF.

The DNA of the CDR3 is TGTGCCAGCAGTTTCGGACCAGGGATCCTGAACACTGAAGCTTTCTTT. This codes for CASSFGPGILNTEAFF. J is TRBJ1-1 and V is TRBV3-1; D might be TRBD1 (5 bases). The CDR3 is made up of 16 amino acids. Germline V gene lookup returns CDR1 LGHDT and CDR2 YNNKEL (reference sequence). The V gene lost 6 bases and the J gene lost 0 bases, with 17 bases spanning the gap.

This rearrangement joins TRBV29-1 to TRBJ2-5; tentative D call: TRBD1 (6 bases). Germline assignment: CDR1 SQVTM and CDR2 ANQGSEA. This CDR3 region has 14 residues. The V gene lost 3 bases and the J gene lost 4 bases, with 15 bases spanning the gap. This CDR3 is CSVEGQALGETQYF. The CDR3 DNA sequence: TGCAGCGTTGAGGGACAAGCACTAGGAGAGACCCAGTACTTC. Looking up the rest from reference TRBV29-1 and TRBJ2-5 gives the full variable domain: SAVISQKPSRDICQRGTSLTIQCQVDSQVTMMFWYRQQPGQSLTLIATANQGSEATYESGFVIDKFPISRPNLTFSTLTVSNMSPEDSSIYLCSVEGQALGETQYFGPGTRLLVL.

This clonotype was seen a few times. V gene TRBV7-2 combines with J gene TRBJ2-7, with no clear D. V was cut by 0 bases and J by 3 bases, with 12 bases left in between. The V gene's germline CDR1 is SGHTA and CDR2 FQGNSA. The CDR3 extends over 15 amino acids. CDR3 sequence reads: CASSLALAADYEQYF. Here the CDR3 DNA reads TGTGCCAGCAGCTTAGCCTTAGCCGCTGACTACGAGCAGTACTTC.

V gene TRBV20-1 combines with J gene TRBJ2-3, with no clear D. The CDR3 is made up of 12 amino acids. The germline V gene encodes CDR1 DFQATT and CDR2 SNEGSKA (reference sequence). V gave up 4 bases and J gave up 0 bases, with 5 bases separating them. As DNA, the CDR3 is TGCAGTGCTATCCCGAGCACAGATACGCAGTATTTT. Protein: CSAIPSTDTQYF.

This rearrangement joins TRBV11-1 to TRBJ2-1; 7 nucleotides match TRBD1. The V gene's germline CDR1 is SGHAT and CDR2 FQDESV (reference sequence). This CDR3 is 18 amino acids long. With 0 bases clipped from V and 4 bases from J, the junction kept 12 bases outside the gene matches. DNA for the CDR3: TGTGCCAGCAGCTTAGCAGTTGGCGAGGGGGCGCGTTACAATGAGCAGTTCTTC. Protein product: CASSLAVGEGARYNEQFF. Based on the CDR3 plus reference TRBV11-1 and TRBJ2-1, the full variable domain is EAEVAQSPRYKITEKSQAVAFWCDPISGHATLYWYRQILGQGPELLVQFQDESVVDDSQLPKDRFSAERLKGVDSTLKIQPAELGDSAMYLCASSLAVGEGARYNEQFFGPGTRLTVL.

As concerns this clonotype: It may be a read error: a sequence one base away is much more abundant. It is likely a read error, because the conserved phenylalanine at the end of the CDR3 is missing. The chain uses TRBV4-1 and TRBJ2-1; D gene ambiguous. CDR1 and CDR2 (germline): MGHRA, YSYEKL. This CDR3 is 14 amino acids long. The V end was cut by 0 bases, the J end by 5 bases, with 8 bases between. As DNA, the CDR3 is TGCGCCAGCAGCCAAGATCGGGCGGACAATGAGCAGTTCCTC. Protein: CASSQDRADNEQFL.

This clonotype was recorded a few times. The junction departs from the called germline gene at one end, perhaps through a read error. V gene TRBV7-6 combines with J gene TRBJ2-3; TRBD2 matches at 8 bases. Germline V gene sequence: CDR1 SGHVS, CDR2 FNYEAQ. The CDR3 is 15 amino acids. The CDR3 DNA reads TGTGCCAGCAGCCTAGCGGGCCCCCCCGCAGATACGCAGTATTTT. Amino acid sequence: CASSLAGPPADTQYF.

J is TRBJ2-7 and V is TRBV24-1, with 8 bases matching TRBD1. From germline, CDR1 is KGHDR and CDR2 SFDVKD. V lost 4 bases to trimming and J lost 4 bases; unmatched junction nucleotides: 11. This CDR3 region has 16 residues. CDR3 DNA: TGTGCCACCAGTGACATGACAGGGGTCGGAGTTTACGAGCAGTACTTC. Its translation: CATSDMTGVGVYEQYF.

This clonotype has a handful of counts. The rearrangement joins TRBV7-2 to TRBJ2-3; either TRBD1 or TRBD2 may supply D (5 bases each). V lost 3 bases to trimming and J lost 4 bases, with 14 bases between them. Germline CDR1 and CDR2: SGHTA and FQGNSA. This CDR3 contains 15 residues. In DNA, the CDR3 is TGTGCCAGCAGCTTTGGGGCCGAGGGCGCAGATACGCAGTATTTT. It translates to CASSFGAEGADTQYF. Using reference TRBV7-2 and TRBJ2-3 for the parts outside the CDR3, the full variable domain is GAGVSQSPSNKVTEKGKDVELRCDPISGHTALYWYRQSLGQGLEFLIYFQGNSAPDKSGLPSDRFSAERTGGSVSTLTIQRTQQEDSAVYLCASSFGAEGADTQYFGPGTRLTVL.

The table lists this clonotype with a few counts. The J gene is TRBJ1-3, the V gene TRBV6-5, with unresolved D. Trimming stripped 4 bases from V and 0 bases from J, with 13 bases between. The V gene's germline CDR1 is MNHEY and CDR2 SVGAGI. The CDR3 extends over 16 amino acids. CDR3 protein: CASSSIEASSGNTIYF. CDR3 DNA sequence: TGTGCCAGCAGTTCCATCGAGGCGTCCTCTGGAAACACCATATATTTT.

The chain links TRBV20-1 to TRBJ2-5; D possibly corresponds to TRBD2 (6 bases). The CDR3 runs 12 residues. Germline CDR1 reads DFQATT; CDR2 reads SNEGSKA (reference sequence). V gave up 6 bases and J gave up 5 bases, with 13 bases separating them. CDR3 coding DNA: TGCAGTGCCCCGGAGGGGACGGAGACCCAGTACTTC. It specifies CSAPEGTETQYF.

This clonotype was detected a few times. The V call is TRBV7-2, the J call TRBJ1-1; tentative D call: TRBD1 (6 bases). Trimming stripped 1 base from V and 4 bases from J, with 13 bases between. This CDR3 is 15 amino acids long. Germline CDR1 reads SGHTA; CDR2 reads FQGNSA. CDR3 in amino acids: CASSLDHREFTEAFF. The CDR3 DNA reads as TGTGCCAGCAGCTTAGACCACAGGGAGTTCACTGAAGCTTTCTTT.

The chain couples TRBV28 to TRBJ1-1; the D gene is possibly TRBD1 (5 bases). Trimming stripped 5 bases from V and 4 bases from J, with 14 bases between. The CDR3 runs 14 residues. CDR1 MDHEN and CDR2 SYDVKM come from the germline V gene. This chain's CDR3 is CASSRAGGSTEAFF. The DNA of the CDR3 is TGTGCCAGCAGTCGGGCGGGGGGGAGCACTGAAGCTTTCTTT.

The chain is built from TRBV29-1 and TRBJ1-2; 7 positions match TRBD1. The CDR3 totals 13 residues. The V gene end was trimmed by 6 bases and the J gene end by 6 bases; junction bases not matched to a gene: 10. Germline loops: CDR1 SQVTM, CDR2 ANQGSEA. CDR3 sequence: CSVASRQGHGYTF. In DNA form, the CDR3 reads TGCAGCGTGGCTAGTAGACAGGGTCATGGCTACACCTTC. The full variable domain, in which reference TRBV29-1 and TRBJ1-2 provide the parts outside the CDR3, is SAVISQKPSRDICQRGTSLTIQCQVDSQVTMMFWYRQQPGQSLTLIATANQGSEATYESGFVIDKFPISRPNLTFSTLTVSNMSPEDSSIYLCSVASRQGHGYTFGSGTRLTVV.

This clonotype was picked up a small number of times. The chain employs TRBV7-7 and TRBJ2-5; D is perhaps TRBD2 (6 bases). Trimming removed 4 bases at V and 4 bases at J, with 19 bases between. The CDR3 totals 16 residues. CDR1 SSHAT and CDR2 FNYEAQ come from the germline V gene (reference sequence). Here the CDR3 reads CASSSAGDSGRETQYF. The CDR3 region has the DNA TGTGCCAGCAGCTCCGCCGGTGATAGCGGAAGAGAGACCCAGTACTTC.

This clonotype has more than one count but fewer than ten. The chain combines TRBV4-1 with TRBJ1-2, with D possibly matching TRBD1 (5 bases). The germline V gene has CDR1 MGHRA and CDR2 YSYEKL. Trimming shortened V by 0 bases and J by 7 bases, and 18 bases separated the two germline ends. The CDR3 is 16 amino acids. CDR3 nucleotide sequence: TGCGCCAGCAGCCAAGATCGGAGGGTCGGGGCTGGTGGCTACACCTTC. Its protein is CASSQDRRVGAGGYTF.

The chain carries TRBV2 and TRBJ2-1, with D maybe TRBD2 (5 bases). Germline assignment: CDR1 SNHLY and CDR2 FYNNEI. This CDR3 contains 15 residues. The V gene lost 3 bases and the J gene lost 4 bases, with 13 bases spanning the gap. The CDR3 region has the DNA TGTGCCAGCAGTGAGAGAAGCGGAGGTTACAATGAGCAGTTCTTC. It yields the protein CASSERSGGYNEQFF.

This clonotype was recorded a few times. The J gene is TRBJ2-2, the V gene TRBV6-1, with TRBD2 matching over 7 bases. The ends lost 6 bases at V and 8 bases at J; junction bases unmatched: 12. CDR1 is MNHNS and CDR2 is SASEGT in the germline V gene. This CDR3 spans 15 amino acids. CDR3 sequence reads: CASSPSSGIRGELFF. In DNA form, the CDR3 reads TGTGCCAGCAGCCCTTCTAGCGGAATTCGGGGGGAGCTGTTTTTT.

This clonotype was seen only a few times. The chain has TRBV20-1 and TRBJ2-7; 8 nucleotides match TRBD2. V dropped 2 bases and J dropped 7; count of bases not matched to a gene: 4. Germline V gives CDR1 DFQATT, CDR2 SNEGSKA (reference sequence). The CDR3 has 12 residues. This chain's CDR3 is CSARRLASEQYF. The CDR3 coding sequence is TGCAGTGCTAGAAGACTAGCGAGTGAGCAGTACTTC.